The clone carrying this T cell receptor beta chain was counted between two and nine times. The data are from a study of low-dose radiotherapy and immunotherapy resistance in tumors. Study as a whole: The schedule for Cohort 2 used 1 Gy per fraction every two weeks, which added up to 13 Gy over 26 weeks. Aspirin 300 mg was given orally each day for four cycles from cycle 1 day 1.

Each donor was administered nivolumab, ipilimumab, aspirin, low-dose cyclophosphamide and low-dose radiotherapy. Gene-specific TRAV and TRBV primers were used for first-strand cDNA, covering alpha and beta chains. Amplification of TCRs used a constant-region primer and V-primer adapter for roughly 22 PCR cycles. TCRdb reprocessed the reads via MiXCR and lists one record per CDR3 protein. The table shows approximately 11,000 distinct CDR3 sequences, with about 54% occurring only once. The CDR3 is 14 amino acids. The V end lost 0 bases, the J end lost 0 bases, and 4 bases lay between the germline ends. Germline lookup yields CDR1 SGHRS and CDR2 YFSETQ.

The clonotype was recovered from a human donor with advanced metastatic prostate, ovarian, gallbladder or colorectal cancer (not recorded which). This table probably holds off-target reads from a library built for another chain. This chain links TRBV5-1 with TRBJ1-3; D is uncertain. In DNA, the CDR3 is TGCGCCAGCAGCTTGGGGGACTCTGGAAACACCATATATTTT. The encoded protein is CASSLGDSGNTIYF.